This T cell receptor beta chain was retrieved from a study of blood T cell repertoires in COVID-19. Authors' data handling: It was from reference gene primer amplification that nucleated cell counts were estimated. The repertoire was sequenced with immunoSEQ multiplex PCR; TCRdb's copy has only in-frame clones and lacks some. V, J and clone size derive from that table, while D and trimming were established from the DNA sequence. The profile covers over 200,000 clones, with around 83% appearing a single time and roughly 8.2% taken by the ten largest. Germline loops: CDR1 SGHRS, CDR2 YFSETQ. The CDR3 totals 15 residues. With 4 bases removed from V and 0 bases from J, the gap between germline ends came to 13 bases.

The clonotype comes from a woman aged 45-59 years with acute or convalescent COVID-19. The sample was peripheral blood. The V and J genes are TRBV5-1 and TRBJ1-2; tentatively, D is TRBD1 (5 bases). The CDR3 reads CASSPQGNPNYGYTF. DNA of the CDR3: TGCGCCAGCAGCCCCCAGGGAAACCCTAACTATGGCTACACCTTC.